This T cell receptor (beta chain) was observed in a study of cytomegalovirus exposure and HLA in healthy donors. Germline values: CDR1 SQVTM, CDR2 ANQGSEA. The CDR3 spans 14 residues. This PCR relied on a set of 60 Vbeta primers and 13 Jbeta primers. The authors' processing: Counted up in a later analysis, unique TCR beta chains came to about 80 million, with roughly 11 million shared. Generated by immunoSEQ multiplex PCR, the TCRdb table keeps only in-frame clones and is missing some. V, J and clone size are those of that table, while D and trimming were read from the DNA. The sample holds roughly 67,000 clones, 78% seen once. Findings and limits, study-wide: Association of a missense DCLRE1C variant with TCR beta V- and J-gene trimming was reported in a later analysis.

Remarks on this clone: Its cognate antigen is unknown. At one end the junction does not follow the germline gene, possibly because of a read error.

This clonotype originated in a man in his forties in good health and CMV-seronegative. This chain joins TRBV29-1 and TRBJ2-3; 10 positions match TRBD2. The sample consisted of PBMCs. DNA for the CDR3: TGCAGCGCTGAACCTGGACTAGCGGCGGATACGCAGTATTTT. Its protein is CSAEPGLAADTQYF.